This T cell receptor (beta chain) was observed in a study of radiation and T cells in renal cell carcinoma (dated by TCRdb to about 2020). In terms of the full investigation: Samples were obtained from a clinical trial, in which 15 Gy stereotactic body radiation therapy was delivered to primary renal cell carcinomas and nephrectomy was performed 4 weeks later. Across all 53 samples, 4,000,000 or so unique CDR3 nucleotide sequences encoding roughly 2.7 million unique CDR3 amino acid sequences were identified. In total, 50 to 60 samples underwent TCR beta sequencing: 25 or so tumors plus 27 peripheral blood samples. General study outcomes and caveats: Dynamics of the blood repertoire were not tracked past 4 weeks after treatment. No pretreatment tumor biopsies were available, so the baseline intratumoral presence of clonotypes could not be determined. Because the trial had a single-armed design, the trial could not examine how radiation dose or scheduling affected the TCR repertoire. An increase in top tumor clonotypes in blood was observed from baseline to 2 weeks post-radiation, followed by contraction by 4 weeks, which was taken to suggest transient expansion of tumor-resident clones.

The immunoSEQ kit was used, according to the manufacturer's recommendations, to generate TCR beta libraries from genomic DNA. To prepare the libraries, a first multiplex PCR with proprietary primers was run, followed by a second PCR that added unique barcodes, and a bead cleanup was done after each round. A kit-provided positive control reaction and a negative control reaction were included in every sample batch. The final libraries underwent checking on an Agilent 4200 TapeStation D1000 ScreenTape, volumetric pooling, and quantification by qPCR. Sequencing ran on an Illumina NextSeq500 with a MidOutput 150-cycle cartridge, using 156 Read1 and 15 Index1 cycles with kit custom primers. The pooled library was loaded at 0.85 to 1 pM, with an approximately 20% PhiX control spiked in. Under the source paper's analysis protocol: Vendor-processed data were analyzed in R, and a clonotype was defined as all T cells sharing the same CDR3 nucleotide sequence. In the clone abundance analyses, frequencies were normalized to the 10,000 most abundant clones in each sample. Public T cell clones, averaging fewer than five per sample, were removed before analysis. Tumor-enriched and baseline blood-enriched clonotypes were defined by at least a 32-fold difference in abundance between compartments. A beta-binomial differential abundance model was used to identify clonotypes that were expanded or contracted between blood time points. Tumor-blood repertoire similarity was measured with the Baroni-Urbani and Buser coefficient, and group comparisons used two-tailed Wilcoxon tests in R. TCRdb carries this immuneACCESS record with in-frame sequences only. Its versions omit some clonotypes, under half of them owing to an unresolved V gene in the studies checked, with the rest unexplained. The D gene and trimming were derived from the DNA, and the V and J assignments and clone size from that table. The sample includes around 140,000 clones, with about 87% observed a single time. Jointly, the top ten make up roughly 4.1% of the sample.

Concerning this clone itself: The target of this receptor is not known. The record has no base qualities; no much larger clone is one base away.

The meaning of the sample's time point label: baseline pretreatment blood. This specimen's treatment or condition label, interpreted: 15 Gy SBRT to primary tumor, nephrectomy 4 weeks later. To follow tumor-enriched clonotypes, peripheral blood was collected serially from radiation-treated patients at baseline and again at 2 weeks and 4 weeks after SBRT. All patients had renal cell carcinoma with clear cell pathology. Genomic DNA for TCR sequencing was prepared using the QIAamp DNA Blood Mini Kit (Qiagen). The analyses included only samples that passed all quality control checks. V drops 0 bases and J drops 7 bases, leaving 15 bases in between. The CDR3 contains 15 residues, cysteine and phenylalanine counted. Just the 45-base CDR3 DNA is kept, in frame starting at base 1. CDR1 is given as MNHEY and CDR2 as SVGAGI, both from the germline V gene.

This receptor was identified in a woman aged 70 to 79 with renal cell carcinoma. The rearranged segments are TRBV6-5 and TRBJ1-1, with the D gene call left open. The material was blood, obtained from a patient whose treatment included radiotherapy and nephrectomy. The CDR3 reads CASSYSTPNTVEAFF. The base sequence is TGTGCCAGCAGTTACTCGACCCCGAACACTGTTGAAGCTTTCTTT.